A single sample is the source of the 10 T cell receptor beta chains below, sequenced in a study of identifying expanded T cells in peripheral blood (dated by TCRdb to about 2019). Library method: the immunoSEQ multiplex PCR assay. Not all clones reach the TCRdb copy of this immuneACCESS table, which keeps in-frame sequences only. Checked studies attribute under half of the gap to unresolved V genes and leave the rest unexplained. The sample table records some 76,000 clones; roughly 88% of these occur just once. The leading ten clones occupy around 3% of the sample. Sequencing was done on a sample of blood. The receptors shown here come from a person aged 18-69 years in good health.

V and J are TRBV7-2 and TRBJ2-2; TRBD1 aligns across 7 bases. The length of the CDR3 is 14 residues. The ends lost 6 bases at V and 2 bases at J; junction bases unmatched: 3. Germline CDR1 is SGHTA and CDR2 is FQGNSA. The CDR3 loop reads CASRRQGNTGELFF. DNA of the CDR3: TGTGCCAGCAGACGACAGGGTAACACCGGGGAGCTGTTTTTT.

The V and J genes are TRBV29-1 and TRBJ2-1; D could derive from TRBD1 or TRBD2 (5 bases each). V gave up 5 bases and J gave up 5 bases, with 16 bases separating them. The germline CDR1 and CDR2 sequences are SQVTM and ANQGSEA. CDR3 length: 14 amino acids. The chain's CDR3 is CSVPGPILNNEQFF. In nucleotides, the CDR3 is TGCAGCGTTCCGGGACCCATTCTTAACAATGAGCAGTTCTTC.

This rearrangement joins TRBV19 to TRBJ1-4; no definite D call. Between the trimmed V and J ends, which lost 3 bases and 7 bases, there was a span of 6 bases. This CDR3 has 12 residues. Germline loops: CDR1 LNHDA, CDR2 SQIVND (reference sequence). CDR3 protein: CASSMRGEKLFF. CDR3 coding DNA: TGTGCCAGTAGTATGCGTGGTGAAAAACTGTTTTTT.

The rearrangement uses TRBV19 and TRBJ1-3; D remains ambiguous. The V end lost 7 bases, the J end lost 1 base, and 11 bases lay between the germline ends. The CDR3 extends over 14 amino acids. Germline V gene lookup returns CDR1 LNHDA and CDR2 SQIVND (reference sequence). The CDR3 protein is CASKFGPSGNTIYF. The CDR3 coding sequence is TGTGCCAGTAAGTTCGGGCCTTCTGGAAACACCATATATTTT.

The CDR3 DNA follows: TGTGCCTGGAGTACGGGGGTCGGGTCCTACGAGCAGTACTTC. Protein product: CAWSTGVGSYEQYF. The J gene is TRBJ2-7, the V gene TRBV30, with D perhaps matching TRBD2 (6 bases). The CDR3 totals 14 residues. V was shortened by 2 bases and J by 1 base, with 12 bases between the two germline ends. From germline, CDR1 is GTSNPN and CDR2 SVGIG (reference sequence).

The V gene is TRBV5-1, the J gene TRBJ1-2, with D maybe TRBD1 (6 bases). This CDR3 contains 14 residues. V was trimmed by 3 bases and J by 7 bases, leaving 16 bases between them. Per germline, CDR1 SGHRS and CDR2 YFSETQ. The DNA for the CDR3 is TGCGCCAGCAGCTATACAGGGTTTGAGAGTGGCTACACCTTC. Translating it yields CASSYTGFESGYTF.

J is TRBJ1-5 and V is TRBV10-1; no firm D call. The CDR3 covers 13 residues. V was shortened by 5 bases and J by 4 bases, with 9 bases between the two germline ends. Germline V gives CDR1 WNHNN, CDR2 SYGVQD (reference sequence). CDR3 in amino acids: CASSMGFNQPQHF. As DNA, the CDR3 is TGCGCCAGCAGTATGGGTTTTAATCAGCCCCAGCATTTT.

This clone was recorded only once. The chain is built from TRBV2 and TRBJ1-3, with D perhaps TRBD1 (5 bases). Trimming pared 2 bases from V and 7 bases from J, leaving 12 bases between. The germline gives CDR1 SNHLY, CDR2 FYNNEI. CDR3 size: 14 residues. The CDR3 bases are TGTGCCAGCAGTGAAAGGGGAAGGGCGAACACCATATATTTT. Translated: CASSERGRANTIYF.

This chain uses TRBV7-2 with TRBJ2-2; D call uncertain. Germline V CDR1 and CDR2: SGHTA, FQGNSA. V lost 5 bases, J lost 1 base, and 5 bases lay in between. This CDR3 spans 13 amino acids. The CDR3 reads CASSQWNTGELFF. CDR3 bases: TGTGCCAGCAGCCAATGGAACACCGGGGAGCTGTTTTTT.

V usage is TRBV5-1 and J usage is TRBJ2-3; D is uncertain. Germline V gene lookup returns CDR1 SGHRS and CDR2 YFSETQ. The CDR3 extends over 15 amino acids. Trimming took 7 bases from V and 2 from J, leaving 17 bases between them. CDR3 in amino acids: CASLLGTQPTDTQYF. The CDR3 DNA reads TGCGCCAGCCTTTTAGGTACTCAGCCCACAGATACGCAGTATTTT.